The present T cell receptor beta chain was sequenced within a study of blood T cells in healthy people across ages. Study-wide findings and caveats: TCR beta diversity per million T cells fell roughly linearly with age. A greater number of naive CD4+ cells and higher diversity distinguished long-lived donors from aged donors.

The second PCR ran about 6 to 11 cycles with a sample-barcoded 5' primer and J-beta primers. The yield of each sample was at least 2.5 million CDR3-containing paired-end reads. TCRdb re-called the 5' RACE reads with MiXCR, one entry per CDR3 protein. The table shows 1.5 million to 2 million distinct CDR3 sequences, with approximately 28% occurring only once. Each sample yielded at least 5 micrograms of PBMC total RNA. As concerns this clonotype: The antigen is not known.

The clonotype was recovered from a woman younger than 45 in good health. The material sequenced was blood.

The CDR3 reads CSESIWGRNGYTF. In DNA form, the CDR3 reads TGCAGCGAATCAATTTGGGGGCGGAATGGCTACACCTTC. This chain uses TRBV29-1 with TRBJ1-2; tentative D call: TRBD1 (6 bases). The length of the CDR3 is 13 residues. Germline V gene sequence: CDR1 SQVTM, CDR2 ANQGSEA. Deletions cut 7 bases from V and 6 bases from J, with 18 bases between. The whole variable domain, filled in from reference TRBV29-1 and TRBJ1-2, reads SAVISQKPSRDICQRGTSLTIQCQVDSQVTMMFWYRQQPGQSLTLIATANQGSEATYESGFVIDKFPISRPNLTFSTLTVSNMSPEDSSIYLCSESIWGRNGYTFGSGTRLTVV.